The clone carrying this T cell receptor (beta chain) has only one observation. The CDR3 is 14 amino acids. The ends were cut back, 5 bases at V and 4 bases at J, with 14 bases in the middle. The data stem from a study of CD8 T cells in Susac syndrome. An input of roughly 0.5 to 1 ug of RNA was subjected to reverse transcription using random hexamers. Coverage of TCR beta CDR3 amplification by immunoSEQ multiplex PCR extended to 54 Vbeta and 13 Jbeta. TCRdb reanalysed the immunoSEQ multiplex PCR reads using MiXCR and keeps one entry per CDR3 protein. The sample carries roughly 120,000 distinct CDR3 sequences, 90% to 95% recorded once. Blood CD8+ and CD4+ T cells underwent high-throughput TCR beta sequencing. The multiple sclerosis control cohort comprised treatment-naive individuals presenting with stable or active relapsing-remitting disease.

This sequence was found in a human donor with multiple sclerosis. The gene calls are TRBV12-3 or TRBV12-4 and TRBJ1-2, with a weak D call TRBD1 (6 bases). Material for sequencing was CD4+ T cells from PBMCs. The CDR3, as DNA: TGTGCCAGCAGTCCGAAGGGGGGAAGCTATGGCTACACCTTC. Translated: CASSPKGGSYGYTF.